This T cell receptor beta chain was found in a study of PD-1 blockade in classical Hodgkin lymphoma. This clone was observed once. Here immunoSEQ multiplex PCR was the method, and the copy in TCRdb shows in-frame clones only, minus some. In the table there are roughly 94,000 clones, roughly 91% of which are singletons. Time point in this sample: cycle 4 day 1 (C4D1), after less than seven weeks of nivolumab. Following autologous stem cell transplantation, relapse occurred in every patient, and exposure to brentuximab vedotin varied. Germline CDR1 MDHEN, CDR2 SYDVKM. V lost 5 bases to trimming and J lost 0 bases, with 5 bases between them. CDR3 length: 13 amino acids.

This rearrangement joins TRBV28 to TRBJ1-5; no clear D gene. The clonotype originates from a human donor with classical Hodgkin lymphoma. Material: peripheral blood mononuclear cells (PBMCs), obtained before the fourth cycle of nivolumab. CDR3 sequence: CASSTDSNQPQHF. CDR3 in DNA: TGTGCCAGCAGTACTGATAGCAATCAGCCCCAGCATTTT.